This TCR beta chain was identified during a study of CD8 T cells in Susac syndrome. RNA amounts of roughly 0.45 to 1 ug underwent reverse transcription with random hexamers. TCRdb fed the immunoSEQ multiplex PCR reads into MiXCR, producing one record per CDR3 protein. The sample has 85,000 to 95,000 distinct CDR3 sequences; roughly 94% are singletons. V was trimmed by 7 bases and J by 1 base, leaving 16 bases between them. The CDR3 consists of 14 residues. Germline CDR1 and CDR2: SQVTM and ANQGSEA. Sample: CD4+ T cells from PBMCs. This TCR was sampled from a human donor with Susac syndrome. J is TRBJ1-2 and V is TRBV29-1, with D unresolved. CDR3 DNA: TGCAGCGCTACAACCTCCGAGTATAACTATGGCTACACCTTC. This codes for CSATTSEYNYGYTF.